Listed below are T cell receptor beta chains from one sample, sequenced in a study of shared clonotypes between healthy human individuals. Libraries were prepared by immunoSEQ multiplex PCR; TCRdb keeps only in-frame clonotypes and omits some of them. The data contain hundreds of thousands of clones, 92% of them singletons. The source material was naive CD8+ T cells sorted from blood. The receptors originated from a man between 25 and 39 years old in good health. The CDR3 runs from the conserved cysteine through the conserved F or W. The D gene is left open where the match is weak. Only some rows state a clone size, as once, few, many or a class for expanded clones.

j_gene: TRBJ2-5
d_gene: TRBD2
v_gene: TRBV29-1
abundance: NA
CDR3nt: TGCAGCGTTGATGATCAAGCGGGAGGGCGGGAGACCCAGTACTTC
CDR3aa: CSVDDQAGGRETQYF

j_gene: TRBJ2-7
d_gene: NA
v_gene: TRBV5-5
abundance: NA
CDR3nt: TGTGCCAGCAGCTTAGAGGCGGCGGATCCCTACGAGCAGTACTTC
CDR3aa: CASSLEAADPYEQYF

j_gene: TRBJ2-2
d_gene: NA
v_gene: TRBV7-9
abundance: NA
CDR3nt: TGTGCCAGCAGCCACGGCGGGACGCCCGGGGAGCTGTTTTTT
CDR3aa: CASSHGGTPGELFF

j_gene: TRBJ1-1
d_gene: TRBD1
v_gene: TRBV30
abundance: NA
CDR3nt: TGTGCCTGGAGTTCAGGGGGAAGGACTGAAGCTTTCTTT
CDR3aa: CAWSSGGRTEAFF

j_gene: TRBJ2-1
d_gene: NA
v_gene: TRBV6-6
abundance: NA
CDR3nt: TGTGCCAGCAGTTACTTAGGGGGGAGCAACAATGAGCAGTTCTTC
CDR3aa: CASSYLGGSNNEQFF

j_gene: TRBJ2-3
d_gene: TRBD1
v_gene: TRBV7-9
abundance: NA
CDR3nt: TGTGCCAGCAGCTCCCCGCGGTTAAACCGGGACAGGAGCACAGATACGCAGTATTTT
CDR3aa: CASSSPRLNRDRSTDTQYF

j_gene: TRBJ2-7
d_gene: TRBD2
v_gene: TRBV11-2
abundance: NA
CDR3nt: TGTGCCAGCAGCTTCTCTAGCGGAACCTACGAGCAGTACTTC
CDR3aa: CASSFSSGTYEQYF

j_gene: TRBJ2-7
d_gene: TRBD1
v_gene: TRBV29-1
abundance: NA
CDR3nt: TGCAGCGTTGAAGAGCATGGACAGGGCTACGAGCAGTACTTC
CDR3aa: CSVEEHGQGYEQYF

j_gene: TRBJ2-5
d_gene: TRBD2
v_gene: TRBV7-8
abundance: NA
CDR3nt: TGTGCCAGCAGCCTTTTCCTCACCAGGGAGGGAGAGACCCAGTACTTC
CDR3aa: CASSLFLTREGETQYF

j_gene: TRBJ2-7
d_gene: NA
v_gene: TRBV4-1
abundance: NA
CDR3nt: TGCGCCAGCAGCCAAGATTCCCTAGGAGCTGGCGAGCAGTACTTC
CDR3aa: CASSQDSLGAGEQYF

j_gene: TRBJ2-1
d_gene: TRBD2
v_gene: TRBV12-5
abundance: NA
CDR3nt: TGTGCTAGTGGTTTGGAGGCTAGCGGGTTTAGCTCCTACAATGAGCAGTTCTTC
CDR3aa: CASGLEASGFSSYNEQFF

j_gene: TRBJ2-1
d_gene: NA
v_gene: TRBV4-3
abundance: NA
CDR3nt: TGCGCCAGCAGCGCAACCGGGACCAACTACTGGAATGAGCAGTTCTTC
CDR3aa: CASSATGTNYWNEQFF

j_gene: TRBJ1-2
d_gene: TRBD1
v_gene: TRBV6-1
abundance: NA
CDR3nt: TGTGCCAGCAGTGAAGTTGGTACAGGGGTCTATGGCTACACCTTC
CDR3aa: CASSEVGTGVYGYTF

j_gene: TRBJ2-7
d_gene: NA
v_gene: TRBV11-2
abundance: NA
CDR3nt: TGTGCCAGCAGCTTTTTGGGCTACGAGCAGTACTTC
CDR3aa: CASSFLGYEQYF

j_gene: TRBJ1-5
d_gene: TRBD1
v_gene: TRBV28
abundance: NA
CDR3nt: TGTGCCAGCACTCAGGGCGGCGGACAGGTCAATCAGCCCCAGCATTTT
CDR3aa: CASTQGGGQVNQPQHF

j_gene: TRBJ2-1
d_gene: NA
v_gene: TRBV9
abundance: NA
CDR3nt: TGTGCCAGCAGCGTAGATGACAACACCTTCGGGCAGTTCTTC
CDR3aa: CASSVDDNTFGQFF

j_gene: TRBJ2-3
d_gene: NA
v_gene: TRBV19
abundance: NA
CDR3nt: TGTGCCAGTAGTATAGAAACAGCCCAAGGAGATACGCAGTATTTT
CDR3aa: CASSIETAQGDTQYF

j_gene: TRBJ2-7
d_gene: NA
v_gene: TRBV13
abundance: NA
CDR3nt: TGTGCCAGCAGCCCACCGGGGGACCTGACCTACGAGCAGTACTTC
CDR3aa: CASSPPGDLTYEQYF

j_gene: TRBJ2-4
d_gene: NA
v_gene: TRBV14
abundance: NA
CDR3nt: TGTGCCAGCAGCCCGCGGGTGGTCCTAGCCAAAAACATTCAGTACTTC
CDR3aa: CASSPRVVLAKNIQYF

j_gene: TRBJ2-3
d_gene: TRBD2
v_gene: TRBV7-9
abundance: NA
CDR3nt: TGTGCCAGCAGGGGAGTCGGACTAGCAGATGATACGCAGTATTTT
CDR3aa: CASRGVGLADDTQYF

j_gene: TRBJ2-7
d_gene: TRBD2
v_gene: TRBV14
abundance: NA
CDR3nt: TGTGCCAGCAGCCCTCTCCAGACTAGCGGGAACGAGCAGTACTTC
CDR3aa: CASSPLQTSGNEQYF

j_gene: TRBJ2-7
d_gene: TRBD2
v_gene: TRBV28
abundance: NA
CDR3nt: TGTGCCAGCAGTTTGCTAGCGGGAGGGCCGTCCTACGAGCAGTACTTC
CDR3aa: CASSLLAGGPSYEQYF

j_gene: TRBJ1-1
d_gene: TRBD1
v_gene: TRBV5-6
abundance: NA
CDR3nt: TGTGCCAGCAGCTTGAATCCAGGGGGCTACACTGAAGCTTTCTTT
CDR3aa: CASSLNPGGYTEAFF

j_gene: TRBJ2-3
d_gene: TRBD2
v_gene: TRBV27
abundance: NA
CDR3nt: TGTGCCAGCAGTTTCGGACTAGCGGAGGGACGAGCCACAGATACGCAGTATTTT
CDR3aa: CASSFGLAEGRATDTQYF

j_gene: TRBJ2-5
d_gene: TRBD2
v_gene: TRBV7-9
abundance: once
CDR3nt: TGTGCCAGCAGCTTCCCGCGGGCGGGAGAAGAGACCCAGTACTTC
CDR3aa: CASSFPRAGEETQYF

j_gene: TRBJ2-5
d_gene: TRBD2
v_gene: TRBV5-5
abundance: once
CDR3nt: TGTGCCAGCAGCTGGGGGACTAGCGGGAGAGTTATAGAGACCCAGTACTTC
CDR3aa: CASSWGTSGRVIETQYF

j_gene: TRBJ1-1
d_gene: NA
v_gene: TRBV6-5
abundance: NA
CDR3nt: TGTGCCAGCAGACTGAACGTGAACACTGAAGCTTTCTTT
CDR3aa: CASRLNVNTEAFF

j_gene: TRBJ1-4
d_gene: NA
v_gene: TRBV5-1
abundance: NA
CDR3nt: TGCGCCAGCAGCTTGGAGTTGGGACTCCGAAAACTGTTTTTT
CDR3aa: CASSLELGLRKLFF

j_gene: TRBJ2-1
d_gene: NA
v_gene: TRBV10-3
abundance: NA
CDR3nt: TGTGCCATCAGGGGGGGAGTAAACCCCTACAATGAGCAGTTCTTC
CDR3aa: CAIRGGVNPYNEQFF

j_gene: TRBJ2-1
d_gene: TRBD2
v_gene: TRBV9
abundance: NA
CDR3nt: TGTGCCAGCAGCGTAGAAGGGTTTAGCGGGAGTACTGATGAGCAGTTCTTC
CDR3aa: CASSVEGFSGSTDEQFF

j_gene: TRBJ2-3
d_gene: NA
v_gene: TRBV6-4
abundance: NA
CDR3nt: TGTGCCAGCAGTGACTCCGGGAATACGCAGTATTTT
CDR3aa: CASSDSGNTQYF

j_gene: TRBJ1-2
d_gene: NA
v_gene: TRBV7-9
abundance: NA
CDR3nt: TGTGCCAGCAGACAGGGTGACGGTGGCTACACCTTC
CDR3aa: CASRQGDGGYTF

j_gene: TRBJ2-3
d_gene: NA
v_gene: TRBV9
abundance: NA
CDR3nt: TGTGCCAGCAGCACCCCACAAACCACTAGCACAGATACGCAGTATTTT
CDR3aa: CASSTPQTTSTDTQYF

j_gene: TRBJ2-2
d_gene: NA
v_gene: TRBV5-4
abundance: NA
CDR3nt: TGTGCCAGCAGCTTGTTAGCCGGGGAGCTGTTTTTT
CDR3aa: CASSLLAGELFF

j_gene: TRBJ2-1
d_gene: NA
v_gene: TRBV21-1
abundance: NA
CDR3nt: TGTGCCAGTCGGGTAAGGGATCGGAATGAGCAGTTCTTC
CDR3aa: CASRVRDRNEQFF

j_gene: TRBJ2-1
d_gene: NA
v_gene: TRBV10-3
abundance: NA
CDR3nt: TGTGCCACCGCGGGACAAAATGAGCAGTTCTTC
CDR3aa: CATAGQNEQFF

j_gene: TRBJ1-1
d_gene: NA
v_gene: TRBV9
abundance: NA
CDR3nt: TGTGCCAGCGGATTGGGGGGCAACACTGAAGCTTTCTTT
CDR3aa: CASGLGGNTEAFF

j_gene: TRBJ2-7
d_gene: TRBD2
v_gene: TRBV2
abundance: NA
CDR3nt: TGTGCCAGCACTACCGATGAGGGACTAGCGGCCTACGAGCAGTACTTC
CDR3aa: CASTTDEGLAAYEQYF

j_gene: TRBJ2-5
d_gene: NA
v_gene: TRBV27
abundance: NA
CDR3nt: TGTGCCAGCAGTTTATTCGGGAACGCAAAAGAGACCCAGTACTTC
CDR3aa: CASSLFGNAKETQYF

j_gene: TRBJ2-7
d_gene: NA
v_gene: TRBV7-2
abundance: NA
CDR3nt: TGTGCCAGCAGCTTAAGTATTCCCCAATACGAGCAGTACTTC
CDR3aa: CASSLSIPQYEQYF

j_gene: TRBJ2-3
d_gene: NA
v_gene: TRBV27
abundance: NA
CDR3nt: TGTGCCAGCACTTCGTATGGGACCACGAAAAGCACAGATACGCAGTATTTT
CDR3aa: CASTSYGTTKSTDTQYF

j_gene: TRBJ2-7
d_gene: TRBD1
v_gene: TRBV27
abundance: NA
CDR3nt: TGTGCCAGCAGTTCGGGACAGGCGTACTACGAGCAGTACTTC
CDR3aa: CASSSGQAYYEQYF

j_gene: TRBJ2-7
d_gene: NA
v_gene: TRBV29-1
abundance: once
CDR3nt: TGCAGCGTTGCCACGGCGACTCCAGACTACGAGCAGTACTTC
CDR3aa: CSVATATPDYEQYF

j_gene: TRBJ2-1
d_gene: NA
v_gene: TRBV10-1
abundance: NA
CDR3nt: TGCGCCAGCAGCCCCACGGGGAATGAGCAGTTCTTC
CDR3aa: CASSPTGNEQFF

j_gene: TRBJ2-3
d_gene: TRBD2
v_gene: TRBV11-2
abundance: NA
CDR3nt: TGTGCCAGCAACTCTGGGCTAGCGGGAGGGTTAGGCGCAGATACGCAGTATTTT
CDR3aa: CASNSGLAGGLGADTQYF

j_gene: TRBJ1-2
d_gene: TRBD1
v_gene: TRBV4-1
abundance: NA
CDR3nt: TGCGCCAGCAGCCAAGAGGGACAGATCTATGGCTACACCTTC
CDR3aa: CASSQEGQIYGYTF

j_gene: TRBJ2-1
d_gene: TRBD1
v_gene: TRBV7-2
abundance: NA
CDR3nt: TGTGCCAGCAGTCTTCGGACAGGGGGCTTCTACAATGAGCAGTTCTTC
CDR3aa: CASSLRTGGFYNEQFF